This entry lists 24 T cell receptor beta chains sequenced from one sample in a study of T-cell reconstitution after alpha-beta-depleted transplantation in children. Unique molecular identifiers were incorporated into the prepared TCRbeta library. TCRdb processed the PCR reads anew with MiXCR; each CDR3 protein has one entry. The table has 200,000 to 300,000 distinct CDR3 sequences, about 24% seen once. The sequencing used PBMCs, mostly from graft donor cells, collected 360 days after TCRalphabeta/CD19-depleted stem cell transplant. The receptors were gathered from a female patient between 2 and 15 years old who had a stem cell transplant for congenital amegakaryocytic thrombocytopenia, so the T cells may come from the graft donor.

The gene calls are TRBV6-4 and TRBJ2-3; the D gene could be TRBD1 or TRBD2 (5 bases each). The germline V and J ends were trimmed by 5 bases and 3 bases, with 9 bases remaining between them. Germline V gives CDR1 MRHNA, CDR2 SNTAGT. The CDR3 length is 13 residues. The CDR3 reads CASSFEGTDTQYF. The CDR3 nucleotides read TGTGCCAGCAGTTTTGAGGGGACAGATACGCAGTATTTT.

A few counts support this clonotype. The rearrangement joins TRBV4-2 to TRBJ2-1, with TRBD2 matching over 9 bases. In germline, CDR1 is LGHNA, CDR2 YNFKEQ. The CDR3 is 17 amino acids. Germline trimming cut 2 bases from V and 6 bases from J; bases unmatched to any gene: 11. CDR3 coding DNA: TGTGCCAGCAGCCAAAATAGGAGAAAACTAGCGGGCAATGAGCAGTTCTTC. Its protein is CASSQNRRKLAGNEQFF.

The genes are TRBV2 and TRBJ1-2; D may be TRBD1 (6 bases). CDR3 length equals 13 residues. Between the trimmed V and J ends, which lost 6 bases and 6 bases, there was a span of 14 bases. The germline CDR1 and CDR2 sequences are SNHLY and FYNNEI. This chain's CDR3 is CASSPSGGNGYTF. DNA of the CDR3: TGTGCCAGCAGCCCCTCGGGGGGCAATGGCTACACCTTC. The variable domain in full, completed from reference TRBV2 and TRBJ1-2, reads EPEVTQTPSHQVTQMGQEVILRCVPISNHLYFYWYRQILGQKVEFLVSFYNNEISEKSEIFDDQFSVERPDGSNFTLKIRSTKLEDSAMYFCASSPSGGNGYTFGSGTRLTVV.

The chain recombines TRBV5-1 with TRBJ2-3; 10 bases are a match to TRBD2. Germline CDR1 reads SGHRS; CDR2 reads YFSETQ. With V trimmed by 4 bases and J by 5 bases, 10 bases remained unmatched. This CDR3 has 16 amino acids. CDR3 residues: CASSRALAGAGDTQYF. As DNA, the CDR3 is TGCGCCAGCAGCCGAGCCCTAGCGGGGGCGGGAGATACGCAGTATTTT.

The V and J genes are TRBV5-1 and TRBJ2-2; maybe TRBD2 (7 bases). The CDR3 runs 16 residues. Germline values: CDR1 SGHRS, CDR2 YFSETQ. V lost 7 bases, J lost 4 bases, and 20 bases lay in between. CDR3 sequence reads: CASRNEGGPGTGELFF. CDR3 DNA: TGCGCCAGCCGGAACGAGGGGGGGCCGGGCACCGGGGAGCTGTTTTTT.

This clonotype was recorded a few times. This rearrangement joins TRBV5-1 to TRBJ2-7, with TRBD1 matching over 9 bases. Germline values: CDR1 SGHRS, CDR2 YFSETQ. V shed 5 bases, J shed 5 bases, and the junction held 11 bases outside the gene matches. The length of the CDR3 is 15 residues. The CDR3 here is CASSLTRTGAHEQYF. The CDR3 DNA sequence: TGCGCCAGCAGTCTAACCCGGACAGGGGCCCACGAGCAGTACTTC.

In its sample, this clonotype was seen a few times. The CDR3 sequence is CASSKEVDQPQHF. In nucleotides, the CDR3 is TGTGCCAGCAGCAAGGAGGTGGATCAGCCCCAGCATTTT. The chain is built from TRBV12-3 or TRBV12-4 and TRBJ1-5, with unresolved D. The CDR3 is made up of 13 amino acids. V was clipped by 6 bases and J by 5 bases, with 11 bases between them.

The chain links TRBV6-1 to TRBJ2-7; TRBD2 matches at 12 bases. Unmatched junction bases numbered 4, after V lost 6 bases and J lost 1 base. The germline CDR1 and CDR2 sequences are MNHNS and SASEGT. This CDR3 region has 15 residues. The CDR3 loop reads CASRTSGGKSYEQYF. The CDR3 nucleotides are TGTGCCAGCAGAACTAGCGGGGGGAAGTCCTACGAGCAGTACTTC.

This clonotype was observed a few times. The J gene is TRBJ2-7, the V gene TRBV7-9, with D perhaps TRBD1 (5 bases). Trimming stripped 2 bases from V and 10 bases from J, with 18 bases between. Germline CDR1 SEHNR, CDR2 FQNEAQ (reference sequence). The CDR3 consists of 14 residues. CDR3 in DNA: TGTGCCAGCAGCTTATCCCAGACAGTGCTTATCCAGTACTTC. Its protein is CASSLSQTVLIQYF.

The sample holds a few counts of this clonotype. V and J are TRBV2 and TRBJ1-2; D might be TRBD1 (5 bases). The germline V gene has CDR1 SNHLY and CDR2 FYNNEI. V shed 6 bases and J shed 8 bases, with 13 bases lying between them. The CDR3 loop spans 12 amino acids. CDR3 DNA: TGTGCCAGCAGGACGGACGAGGGGGGCTACACCTTC. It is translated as CASRTDEGGYTF.

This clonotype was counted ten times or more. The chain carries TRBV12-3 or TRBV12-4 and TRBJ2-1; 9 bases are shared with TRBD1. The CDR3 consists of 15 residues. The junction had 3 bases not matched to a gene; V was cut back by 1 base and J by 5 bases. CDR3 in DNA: TGTGCCAGCAGTTTAGTTGGGACAGGGCACAATGAGCAGTTCTTC. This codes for CASSLVGTGHNEQFF.

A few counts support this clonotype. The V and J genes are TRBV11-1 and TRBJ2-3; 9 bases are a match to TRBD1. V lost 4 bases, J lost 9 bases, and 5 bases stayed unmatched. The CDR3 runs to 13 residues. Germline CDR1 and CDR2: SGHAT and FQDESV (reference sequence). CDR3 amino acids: CASSWDRERTQYF. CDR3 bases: TGTGCCAGCAGCTGGGACAGGGAACGGACGCAGTATTTT.

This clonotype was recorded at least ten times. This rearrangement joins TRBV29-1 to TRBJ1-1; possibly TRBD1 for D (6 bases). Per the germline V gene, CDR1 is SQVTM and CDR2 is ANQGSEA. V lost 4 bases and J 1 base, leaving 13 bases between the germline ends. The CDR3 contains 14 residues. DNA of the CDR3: TGCAGCGTTGGGCTGGGGGCGCGGAACACTGAAGCTTTCTTT. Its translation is CSVGLGARNTEAFF. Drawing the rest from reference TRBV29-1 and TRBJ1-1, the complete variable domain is SAVISQKPSRDICQRGTSLTIQCQVDSQVTMMFWYRQQPGQSLTLIATANQGSEATYESGFVIDKFPISRPNLTFSTLTVSNMSPEDSSIYLCSVGLGARNTEAFFGQGTRLTVV.

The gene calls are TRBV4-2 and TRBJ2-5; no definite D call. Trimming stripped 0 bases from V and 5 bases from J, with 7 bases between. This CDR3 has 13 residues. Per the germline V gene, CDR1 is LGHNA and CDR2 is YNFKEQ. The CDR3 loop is CASSQEFMETQYF. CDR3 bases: TGTGCCAGCAGCCAAGAATTCATGGAGACCCAGTACTTC.

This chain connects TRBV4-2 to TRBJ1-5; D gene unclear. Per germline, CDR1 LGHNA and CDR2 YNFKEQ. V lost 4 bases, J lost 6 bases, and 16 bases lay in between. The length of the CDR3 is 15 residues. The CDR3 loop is CASSPSGGGSQPQHF. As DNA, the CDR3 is TGTGCCAGCAGCCCCTCCGGAGGTGGAAGTCAGCCCCAGCATTTT.

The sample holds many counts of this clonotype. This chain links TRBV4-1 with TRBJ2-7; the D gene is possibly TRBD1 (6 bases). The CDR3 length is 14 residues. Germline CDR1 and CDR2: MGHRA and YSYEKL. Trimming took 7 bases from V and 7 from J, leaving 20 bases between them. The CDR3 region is CASNYPGQYGEQYF. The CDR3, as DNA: TGCGCCAGCAACTACCCCGGACAGTACGGTGAGCAGTACTTC.

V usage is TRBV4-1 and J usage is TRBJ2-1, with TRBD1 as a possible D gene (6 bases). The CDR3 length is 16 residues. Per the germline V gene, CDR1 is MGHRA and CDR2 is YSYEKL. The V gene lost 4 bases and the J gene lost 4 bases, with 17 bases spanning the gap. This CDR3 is CASSPPDSRRYNEQFF. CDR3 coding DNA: TGCGCCAGCAGCCCACCGGACAGCCGGCGGTACAATGAGCAGTTCTTC.

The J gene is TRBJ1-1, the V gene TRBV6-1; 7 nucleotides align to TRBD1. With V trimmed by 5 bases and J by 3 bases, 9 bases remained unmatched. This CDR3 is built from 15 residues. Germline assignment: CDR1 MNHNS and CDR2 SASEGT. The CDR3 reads CASSPTTGPYTEAFF. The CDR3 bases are TGTGCCAGCAGTCCCACGACAGGGCCGTACACTGAAGCTTTCTTT.

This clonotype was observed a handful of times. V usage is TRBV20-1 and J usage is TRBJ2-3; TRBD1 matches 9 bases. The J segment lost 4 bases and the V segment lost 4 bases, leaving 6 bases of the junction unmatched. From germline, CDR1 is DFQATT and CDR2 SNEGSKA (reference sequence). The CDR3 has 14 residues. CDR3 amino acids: CSAMMGQGADTQYF. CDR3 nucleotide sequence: TGCAGTGCTATGATGGGACAGGGAGCAGATACGCAGTATTTT.

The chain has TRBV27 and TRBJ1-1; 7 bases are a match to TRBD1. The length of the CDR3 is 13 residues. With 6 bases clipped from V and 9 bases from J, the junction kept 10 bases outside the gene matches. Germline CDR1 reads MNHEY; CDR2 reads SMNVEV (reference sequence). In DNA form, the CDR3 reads TGTGCCAGCAGCCCCTTGGGGACAGTGAAAGCTTTCTTT. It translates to CASSPLGTVKAFF.

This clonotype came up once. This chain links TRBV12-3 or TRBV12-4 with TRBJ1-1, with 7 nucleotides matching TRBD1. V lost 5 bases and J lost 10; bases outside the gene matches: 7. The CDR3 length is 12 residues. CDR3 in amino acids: CASSPRQGPAFF. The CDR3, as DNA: TGTGCCAGCAGTCCTAGACAGGGCCCAGCTTTCTTT.

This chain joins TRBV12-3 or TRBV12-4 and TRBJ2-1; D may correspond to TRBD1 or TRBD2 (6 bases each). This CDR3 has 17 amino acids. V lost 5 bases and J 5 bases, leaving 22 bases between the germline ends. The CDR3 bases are TGTGCCAGCAGTCCCCGGGGGCGGACGCTCGTGGACAATGAGCAGTTCTTC. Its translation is CASSPRGRTLVDNEQFF.

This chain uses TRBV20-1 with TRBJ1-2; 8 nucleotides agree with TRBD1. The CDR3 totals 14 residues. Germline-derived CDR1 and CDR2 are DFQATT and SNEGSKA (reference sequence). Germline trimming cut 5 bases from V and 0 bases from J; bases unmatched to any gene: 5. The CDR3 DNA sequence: TGCAGTGCTCGGACAGGGATTTCTAACTATGGCTACACCTTC. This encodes CSARTGISNYGYTF.

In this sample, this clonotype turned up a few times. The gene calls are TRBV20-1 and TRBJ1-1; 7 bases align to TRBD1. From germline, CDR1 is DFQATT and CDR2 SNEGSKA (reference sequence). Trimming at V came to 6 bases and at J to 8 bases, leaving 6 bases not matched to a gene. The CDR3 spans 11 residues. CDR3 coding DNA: TGCAGTGCCCCAGGGGGGAGCGAAGCTTTCTTT. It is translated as CSAPGGSEAFF.